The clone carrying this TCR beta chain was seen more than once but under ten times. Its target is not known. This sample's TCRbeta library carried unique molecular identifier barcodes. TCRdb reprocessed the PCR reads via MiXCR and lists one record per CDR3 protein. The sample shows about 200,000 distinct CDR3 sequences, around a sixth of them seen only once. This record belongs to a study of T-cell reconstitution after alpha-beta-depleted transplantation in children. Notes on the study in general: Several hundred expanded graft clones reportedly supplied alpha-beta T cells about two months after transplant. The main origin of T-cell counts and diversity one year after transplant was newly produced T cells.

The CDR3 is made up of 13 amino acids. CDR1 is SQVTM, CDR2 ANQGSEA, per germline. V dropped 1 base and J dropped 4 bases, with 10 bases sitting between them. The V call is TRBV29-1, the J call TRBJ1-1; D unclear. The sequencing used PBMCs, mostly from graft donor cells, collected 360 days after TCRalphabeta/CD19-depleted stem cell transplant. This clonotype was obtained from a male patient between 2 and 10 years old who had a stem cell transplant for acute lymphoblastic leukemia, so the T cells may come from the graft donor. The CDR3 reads CSVEVRGSTEAFF. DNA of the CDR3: TGCAGCGTTGAAGTTCGTGGTAGCACTGAAGCTTTCTTT.